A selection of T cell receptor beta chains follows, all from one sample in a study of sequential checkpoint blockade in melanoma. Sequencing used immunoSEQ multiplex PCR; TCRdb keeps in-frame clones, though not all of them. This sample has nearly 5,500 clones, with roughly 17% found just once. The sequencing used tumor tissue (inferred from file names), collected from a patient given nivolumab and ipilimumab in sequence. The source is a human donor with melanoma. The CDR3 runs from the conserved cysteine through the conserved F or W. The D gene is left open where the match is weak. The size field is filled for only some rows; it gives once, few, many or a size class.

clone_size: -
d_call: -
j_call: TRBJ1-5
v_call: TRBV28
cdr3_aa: CASRGNRNQPQHF
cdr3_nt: TGTGCCAGCAGGGGGAATCGCAATCAGCCCCAGCATTTT

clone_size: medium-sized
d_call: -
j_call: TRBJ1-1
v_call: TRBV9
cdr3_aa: CASSSAPNTEAFF
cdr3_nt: TGTGCCAGCAGCAGCGCACCGAACACTGAAGCTTTCTTT

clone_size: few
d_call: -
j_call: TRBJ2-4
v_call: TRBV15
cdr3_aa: CATSRDRRGYIQYF
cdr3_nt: TGTGCCACCAGCAGAGATCGGCGGGGTTACATTCAGTACTTC

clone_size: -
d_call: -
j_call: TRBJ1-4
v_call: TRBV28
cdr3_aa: CASSSGVPAEKLFF
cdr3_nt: TGTGCCAGCAGTTCCGGAGTCCCCGCTGAAAAACTGTTTTTT

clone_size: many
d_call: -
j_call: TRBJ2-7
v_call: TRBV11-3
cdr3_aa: CASSLFTGRAYEQYF
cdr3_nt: TGTGCCAGCAGCTTGTTTACCGGACGGGCCTACGAGCAGTACTTC

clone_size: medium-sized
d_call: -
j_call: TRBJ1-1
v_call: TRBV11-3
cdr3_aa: CASSPQVGVVNTEAFF
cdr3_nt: TGTGCCAGCAGCCCCCAAGTAGGGGTTGTGAACACTGAAGCTTTCTTT

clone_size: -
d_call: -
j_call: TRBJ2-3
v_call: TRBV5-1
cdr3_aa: CASSKSPDSTDTQYF
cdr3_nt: TGCGCCAGCAGCAAAAGTCCGGACAGTACAGATACGCAGTATTTT

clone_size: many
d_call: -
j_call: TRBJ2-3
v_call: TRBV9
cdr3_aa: CASSVGGGGGTDTQYF
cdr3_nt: TGTGCCAGCAGCGTAGGAGGCGGCGGGGGCACAGATACGCAGTATTTT

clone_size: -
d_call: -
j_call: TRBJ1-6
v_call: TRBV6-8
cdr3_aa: CASSYTPPGGRNSPLHF
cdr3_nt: TGTGCCAGCAGTTACACCCCACCCGGGGGTAGGAATTCACCCCTCCACTTT

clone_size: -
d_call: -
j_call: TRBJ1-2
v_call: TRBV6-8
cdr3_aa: CASVSGSRVDGYTF
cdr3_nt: TGTGCCAGCGTTTCGGGGAGCAGGGTGGATGGCTACACCTTC

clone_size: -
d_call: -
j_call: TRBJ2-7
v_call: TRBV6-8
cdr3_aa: CAISQGDRSYEQYF
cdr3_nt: TGTGCCATCAGTCAAGGGGACCGCTCCTACGAGCAGTACTTC

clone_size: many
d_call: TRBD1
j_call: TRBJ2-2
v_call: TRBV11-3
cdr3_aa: CASSPGQGRTGELFF
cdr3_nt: TGTGCCAGCAGCCCGGGACAGGGGCGGACCGGGGAGCTGTTTTTT

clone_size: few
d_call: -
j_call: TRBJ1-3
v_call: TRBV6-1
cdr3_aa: CASSEGVSGNTIYF
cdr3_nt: TGTGCCAGCAGTGAAGGAGTCTCTGGAAACACCATATATTTT

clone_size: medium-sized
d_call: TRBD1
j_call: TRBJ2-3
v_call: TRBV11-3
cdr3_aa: CASSLLTGGADTQYF
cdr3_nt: TGTGCCAGCAGCTTGCTAACAGGGGGAGCAGATACGCAGTATTTT

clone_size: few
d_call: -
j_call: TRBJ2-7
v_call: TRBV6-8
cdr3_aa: CATRQSSYEQYF
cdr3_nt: TGTGCCACTAGACAGTCCTCCTACGAGCAGTACTTC

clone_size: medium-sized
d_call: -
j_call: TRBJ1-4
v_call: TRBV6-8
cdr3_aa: CASSPLGYNEKLFF
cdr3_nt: TGTGCCAGCAGTCCCCTGGGGTATAATGAAAAACTGTTTTTT

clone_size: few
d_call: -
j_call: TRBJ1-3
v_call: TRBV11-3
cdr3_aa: CASSFGGSRGNTIYF
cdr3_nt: TGTGCCAGCAGCTTCGGGGGGTCGCGTGGAAACACCATATATTTT

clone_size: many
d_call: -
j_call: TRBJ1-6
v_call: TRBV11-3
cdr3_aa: CASSSGISNSPLHF
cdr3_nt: TGTGCCAGCAGCTCAGGGATAAGCAATTCACCCCTCCACTTT

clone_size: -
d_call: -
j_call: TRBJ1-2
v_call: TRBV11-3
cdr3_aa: CASSPQQGFWGYTF
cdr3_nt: TGTGCCAGCAGCCCACAACAGGGCTTCTGGGGCTACACCTTC

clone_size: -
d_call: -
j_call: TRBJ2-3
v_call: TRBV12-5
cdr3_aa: CASGIGPDTQYF
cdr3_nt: TGTGCTAGTGGTATAGGACCAGATACGCAGTATTTT

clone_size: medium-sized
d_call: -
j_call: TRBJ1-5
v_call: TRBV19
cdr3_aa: CASRGGNQPQHF
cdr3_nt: TGTGCCAGTAGGGGCGGGAATCAGCCCCAGCATTTT

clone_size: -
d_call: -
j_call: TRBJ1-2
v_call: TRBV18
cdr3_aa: CASSPLPGTGNYGYTF
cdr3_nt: TGTGCCAGCTCACCACTTCCCGGGACGGGGAACTATGGCTACACCTTC

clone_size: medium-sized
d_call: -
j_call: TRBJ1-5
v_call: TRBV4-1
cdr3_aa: CASSQEGNRVSEPQHF
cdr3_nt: TGCGCCAGCAGCCAAGAGGGAAACAGGGTGTCGGAGCCCCAGCATTTT

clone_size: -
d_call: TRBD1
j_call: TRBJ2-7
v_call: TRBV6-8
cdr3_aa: CASSPPRDRGYYEQYF
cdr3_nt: TGTGCCAGCAGTCCACCCCGGGACAGGGGGTATTACGAGCAGTACTTC

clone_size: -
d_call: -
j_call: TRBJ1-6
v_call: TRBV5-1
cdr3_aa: CASSLALGNSPLHF
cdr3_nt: TGCGCCAGCAGCTTGGCTTTAGGTAATTCACCCCTCCACTTT

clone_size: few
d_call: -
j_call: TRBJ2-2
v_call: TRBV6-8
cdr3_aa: CASSYGRTGELFF
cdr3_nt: TGTGCCAGCAGTTACGGGCGGACCGGGGAGCTGTTTTTT

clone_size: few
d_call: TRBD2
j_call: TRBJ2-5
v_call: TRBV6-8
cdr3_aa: CASSTHGGGEETQYF
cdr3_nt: TGTGCCAGCAGTACACACGGCGGGGGGGAAGAGACCCAGTACTTC